A single T cell receptor beta chain is shown here with its context. Its antigen is still unknown. The study sampled blood at baseline, cycle 4 day 1, and cycle 7 day 1. CDR3 size: 13 residues. Germline V lookup: CDR1 LNHNV, CDR2 YYDKDF (reference sequence). Trimming took 4 bases from V and 6 from J, leaving 12 bases between them. Some clones are missing from TCRdb's copy, which holds only in-frame ones; the method was immunoSEQ multiplex PCR. The data show 72,000 or so clones, with around 90% seen just once and 0.2% to 0.3% held by the top ten. These data come from a study of OX40 agonist ivuxolimab in advanced cancers. Study findings and constraints: Still undetermined is the antigen specificity of the expanded peripheral T cells.

The chain carries TRBV15 and TRBJ1-1; no reliable D call. This specimen consisted of CD4+ or CD8+ T cells sorted from blood, obtained in a trial of the OX40 agonist ivuxolimab. The sequence came from an adult with an advanced solid tumor such as melanoma, head and neck, liver or kidney cancer. CDR3 residues: CATSKSRTAEAFF. The CDR3 DNA is TGTGCCACCAGCAAGTCACGGACCGCTGAAGCTTTCTTT.